Presented here are 16 T cell receptor beta chains from one specimen sequenced in a study of response to subunit inactivated influenza vaccine. Using its own MiXCR run on the RT-PCR reads, TCRdb lists one record per CDR3 protein. Of around 180,000 distinct CDR3 sequences in the sample, about 9% are singletons; the top ten hold approximately 10%. Sample: non-naive T cells sorted from PBMCs, taken on the day of vaccination. All receptors derive from a man over 45 who received an inactivated influenza vaccine.

The V and J genes are TRBV28 and TRBJ2-1, with 7 bases identical to TRBD1. In germline, CDR1 is MDHEN, CDR2 SYDVKM. The CDR3 spans 16 residues. J lost 7 bases, V lost 6 bases, and 15 bases had no gene match. In DNA form, the CDR3 reads TGTGCCAGCAGCTTCCCCACCGGGACAGACAATAATGAGCAGTTCTTC. Translated, it gives CASSFPTGTDNNEQFF.

The V gene is TRBV7-9, the J gene TRBJ2-2, with a possible D match to TRBD1 (5 bases). CDR1 is SEHNR, CDR2 FQNEAQ, per germline (reference sequence). Trimming removed 4 bases from V and 1 base from J, with 10 bases in between. The length of the CDR3 is 15 residues. The CDR3 nucleotides are TGTGCCAGCAGCTATTGGCAGGGGAACACCGGGGAGCTGTTTTTT. It encodes CASSYWQGNTGELFF.

Many counts were recorded for this clonotype. This chain connects TRBV5-1 to TRBJ2-7; D is undetermined. Germline V gene data show CDR1 as SGHRS and CDR2 as YFSETQ. V gave up 2 bases and J gave up 3 bases, with 15 bases separating them. This CDR3 region has 15 residues. This CDR3 is CASSFGPADNYEQYF. The CDR3 coding sequence is TGCGCCAGCAGCTTTGGACCCGCCGACAACTACGAGCAGTACTTC.

This clonotype was counted many times. The rearrangement links TRBV28 to TRBJ1-2, with no clear D. Germline CDR1 MDHEN, CDR2 SYDVKM. The CDR3 length is 14 residues. V lost 7 bases and J 2 bases, leaving 14 bases between the germline ends. The chain's CDR3 is CASMSPTRNYGYTF. In nucleotides, the CDR3 is TGTGCCAGCATGAGTCCTACACGGAACTATGGCTACACCTTC.

There are many counts of this clonotype. The chain joins TRBV5-1 to TRBJ2-1; D is uncertain. The germline CDR1 and CDR2 sequences are SGHRS and YFSETQ. The CDR3 covers 14 residues. Deletions cut 4 bases from V and 0 bases from J, with 8 bases between. CDR3 protein: CASSHGISYNEQFF. The CDR3 DNA follows: TGCGCCAGCAGCCATGGTATCTCCTACAATGAGCAGTTCTTC.

In its sample, this clonotype was seen many times. The chain uses TRBV27 and TRBJ2-2; D is undetermined. Germline CDR1 reads MNHEY; CDR2 reads SMNVEV (reference sequence). Between the trimmed V and J ends, which lost 6 bases and 4 bases, there was a span of 9 bases. The CDR3 consists of 13 residues. The DNA of the CDR3 is TGTGCCAGCAGAAGGATAGGCACCGGGGAGCTGTTTTTT. This gives the protein CASRRIGTGELFF.

The chain employs TRBV20-1 and TRBJ2-1; 8 bases fit TRBD2. This CDR3 has 14 amino acids. V shed 5 bases and J 3 bases; nucleotides not matched to a gene: 6. Germline lookup yields CDR1 DFQATT and CDR2 SNEGSKA (reference sequence). The DNA for the CDR3 is TGCAGTGCTTATAAGCGGGGGCACTACAATGAGCAGTTCTTC. Its protein product is CSAYKRGHYNEQFF.

This clonotype occurred many times. The chain uses TRBV3-1 and TRBJ1-1; possibly TRBD1 for D (5 bases). Between the trimmed V and J ends, which lost 4 bases and 1 base, there was a span of 10 bases. CDR1 and CDR2 from the germline V gene are LGHDT and YNNKEL (reference sequence). The CDR3 contains 14 residues. The CDR3, as DNA: TGTGCCAGCAGCCCGACAGTGGAGAACACTGAAGCTTTCTTT. Its translation is CASSPTVENTEAFF. The whole variable domain, filled in from reference TRBV3-1 and TRBJ1-1, reads DTAVSQTPKYLVTQMGNDKSIKCEQNLGHDTMYWYKQDSKKFLKIMFSYNNKELIINETVPNRFSPKSPDKAHLNLHINSLELGDSAVYFCASSPTVENTEAFFGQGTRLTVV.

V usage is TRBV2 and J usage is TRBJ2-2; no clear D. V was cut by 4 bases and J by 5 bases, with 5 bases left in between. Germline CDR1 is SNHLY and CDR2 is FYNNEI. This CDR3 has 12 residues. Here the CDR3 reads CASSAQTGELFF. In DNA form, the CDR3 reads TGTGCCAGCAGTGCGCAAACCGGGGAGCTGTTTTTT.

This clonotype was recorded a few times. The chain links TRBV7-6 to TRBJ2-1; D is uncertain. Germline V lookup: CDR1 SGHVS, CDR2 FNYEAQ. The CDR3 runs 15 residues. Trimming removed 5 bases at V and 0 bases at J, with 11 bases between. The DNA of the CDR3 is TGTGCCAGCAGCGAGACTGGTTACTCCTACAATGAGCAGTTCTTC. Translated, it gives CASSETGYSYNEQFF.

The chain uses TRBV19 and TRBJ1-5; D is uncertain. CDR1 is LNHDA, CDR2 SQIVND, per germline (reference sequence). The ends were cut back, 4 bases at V and 1 base at J, with 8 bases in the middle. The CDR3 loop spans 14 amino acids. CDR3 sequence reads: CASSRVSSNQPQHF. The CDR3 DNA reads TGTGCCAGTAGTAGGGTTTCGAGCAATCAGCCCCAGCATTTT. Complete variable domain (other parts from reference TRBV19 and TRBJ1-5): DGGITQSPKYLFRKEGQNVTLSCEQNLNHDAMYWYRQDPGQGLRLIYYSQIVNDFQKGDIAEGYSVSREKKESFPLTVTSAQKNPTAFYLCASSRVSSNQPQHFGDGTRLSIL.

Points on this clonotype: A much more abundant neighbour one base away suggests this may be a read error. J is TRBJ2-7 and V is TRBV28; 10 bases agree with TRBD2. The CDR3 extends over 16 amino acids. Germline CDR1 reads MDHEN; CDR2 reads SYDVKM. The CDR3 DNA reads TGTGCCAGCACTCTAATTAGGGCTAGCGGGAGACACGAGCAGGACTTC. Translation: CASTLIRASGRHEQDF.

The V call is TRBV20-1, the J call TRBJ2-1; 7 nucleotides align to TRBD2. The trim removed 7 bases at V and 9 bases at J, leaving 9 bases unmatched. The CDR3 extends over 12 amino acids. Germline loops: CDR1 DFQATT, CDR2 SNEGSKA (reference sequence). The CDR3 region has the DNA TGCAGTGGAAGCGGGATCATCGGTGAGCAGTTCTTC. Its protein is CSGSGIIGEQFF.

This clonotype was seen a few times. The V gene is TRBV5-5, the J gene TRBJ1-5; TRBD1 aligns across 7 bases. The CDR3 runs to 16 residues. The germline V gene encodes CDR1 SGHKS and CDR2 YYEKEE (reference sequence). Trimming at V came to 2 bases and at J to 3 bases, leaving 8 bases not matched to a gene. CDR3 amino acids: CASSFTTGQNNQPQHF. CDR3 sequence (DNA): TGTGCCAGCAGCTTCACGACAGGGCAAAACAATCAGCCCCAGCATTTT.

The table lists this clonotype with many counts. The chain recombines TRBV4-1 with TRBJ1-6; D gene uncertain. Germline V lookup: CDR1 MGHRA, CDR2 YSYEKL. CDR3 size: 12 residues. V dropped 1 base and J dropped 13 bases, with 8 bases sitting between them. The CDR3 region is CASSQGLWPLHF. Written as DNA, the CDR3 is TGCGCCAGCAGCCAAGGCCTCTGGCCCCTCCACTTT.

Ten or more counts support this clonotype. The rearrangement links TRBV28 to TRBJ1-2; D is undetermined. Trimming pared 8 bases from V and 5 bases from J, leaving 6 bases between. CDR1 is MDHEN, CDR2 SYDVKM, per germline. The CDR3 has 10 residues. CDR3 amino acids: CASFQYGYTF. In DNA, the CDR3 is TGTGCCAGCTTCCAGTATGGCTACACCTTC.